These T cell receptor beta chains were read from a single sample in a study of blood T cell repertoires in COVID-19. TCRdb's copy holds only in-frame clones and misses some; the assay was immunoSEQ multiplex PCR. The table has 95,000 to 150,000 clones, roughly 84% seen once. Material for sequencing was PBMCs or T cells enriched from blood (not recorded which). These receptors originate from a woman in her thirties who had recovered from COVID-19. Each CDR3 is given with its conserved first and last residue. D genes are given only for firm matches. Rows give clone size only sometimes, using once, few, many, or a class for an expanded clone.

cdr3_aa	cdr3_nt	v_call	d_call	j_call	clone_size
CASSLRTGWAFF	TGTGCCAGCAGCCTCAGGACAGGATGGGCTTTCTTT	TRBV28	TRBD1	TRBJ1-1	few
CASSGVYTEAFF	TGTGCCAGCTCAGGGGTGTACACTGAAGCTTTCTTT	TRBV6-5	NA	TRBJ1-1	NA
CASSPTGGFGGNTIYF	TGTGCCAGCAGCCCCACCGGGGGGTTCGGTGGAAACACCATATATTTT	TRBV11-2	NA	TRBJ1-3	NA
CASSPKQGRMMNYGYTF	TGCGCCAGCAGCCCAAAGCAGGGCAGGATGATGAACTATGGCTACACCTTC	TRBV5-1	NA	TRBJ1-2	few
CASSLGLAGMETQYF	TGTGCCAGCAGCTTGGGACTAGCGGGAATGGAGACCCAGTACTTC	TRBV7-7	TRBD2	TRBJ2-5	NA
CASSSGGAVTNEKLFF	TGTGCCAGCAGCTCCGGGGGGGCAGTAACTAATGAAAAACTGTTTTTT	TRBV28	NA	TRBJ1-4	NA
CASSLTTSGQETQYF	TGCGCCAGCAGCTTGACGACTAGCGGCCAAGAGACCCAGTACTTC	TRBV5-1	TRBD2	TRBJ2-5	NA
CASSLGKDGRRDPAYNEQFF	TGTGCCAGCAGTTTAGGCAAAGATGGAAGGAGAGACCCAGCCTACAATGAGCAGTTCTTC	TRBV28	NA	TRBJ2-1	few
CASRKGALNEQYF	TGTGCCAGCCGAAAGGGGGCGTTAAACGAGCAGTACTTC	TRBV27	TRBD1	TRBJ2-7	NA
CASSLVGGNYEQYF	TGTGCCAGCAGCTTGGTCGGGGGAAACTACGAGCAGTACTTC	TRBV5-4	NA	TRBJ2-7	NA
CAISESPAGFYYEQYF	TGTGCCATCAGTGAGTCCCCAGCGGGATTCTACTACGAGCAGTACTTC	TRBV10-3	TRBD2	TRBJ2-7	NA
CASSMGLSNSYNEQFF	TGTGCCAGTAGTATGGGACTATCAAACTCCTACAATGAGCAGTTCTTC	TRBV19	TRBD2	TRBJ2-1	NA
CASSQDERGTEAFF	TGCGCCAGCAGCCAAGACGAGCGGGGGACTGAAGCTTTCTTT	TRBV4-1	NA	TRBJ1-1	NA
CASSLDRPSSYQPQHF	TGTGCCAGCAGCTTAGACAGACCGTCTAGCTATCAGCCCCAGCATTTT	TRBV7-8	NA	TRBJ1-5	NA
CASSAGQGRATEAFF	TGTGCCAGCAGCGCTGGACAGGGACGAGCCACTGAAGCTTTCTTT	TRBV5-5	TRBD1	TRBJ1-1	NA
CASTPIRGGNQPQHF	TGTGCCAGCACCCCCATCCGGGGAGGCAATCAGCCCCAGCATTTT	TRBV6-2/TRBV6-3	NA	TRBJ1-5	NA
CATSRHWTGDTGELFF	TGTGCCACCAGCAGACATTGGACAGGGGACACCGGGGAGCTGTTTTTT	TRBV15	TRBD1	TRBJ2-2	NA
CAWNLPNVNRNSPLHF	TGTGCCTGGAATCTACCAAACGTAAACCGAAATTCACCCCTCCACTTT	TRBV30	NA	TRBJ1-6	NA
CASSANYGYTF	TGTGCCAGCAGCGCGAACTATGGCTACACCTTC	TRBV9	NA	TRBJ1-2	once
CASSLVVGLIPVNEQFF	TGTGCCAGCAGCTTAGTCGTGGGCCTCATCCCGGTCAATGAGCAGTTCTTC	TRBV7-9	NA	TRBJ2-1	NA
CASFVLFLLAPRETQYF	TGTGCCAGCTTCGTGCTCTTCCTACTAGCGCCGAGGGAGACCCAGTACTTC	TRBV21-1	NA	TRBJ2-5	NA
CASSDSQVTGNNEKLFF	TGTGCCAGCAGTGACTCTCAGGTGACAGGGAATAATGAAAAACTGTTTTTT	TRBV6-4	TRBD1	TRBJ1-4	NA
CASSLEGRVSAPGANVLTF	TGCGCCAGCAGCTTGGAGGGCAGGGTCTCGGCACCTGGGGCCAACGTCCTGACTTTC	TRBV5-1	NA	TRBJ2-6	NA
CASSRAGTGRTGNQPQHF	TGTGCCAGCAGCCGAGCCGGGACAGGGAGGACTGGCAATCAGCCCCAGCATTTT	TRBV2	TRBD1	TRBJ1-5	NA